These 2 T cell receptor beta chains were all obtained from the same sample, sequenced in a study of PD-L1 blockade in urothelial cancer. Documented time point: pretreatment peripheral blood. Libraries were prepared by immunoSEQ multiplex PCR; TCRdb keeps only in-frame clonotypes and omits some of them. The data hold about 74,000 clones, with under 90% observed a single time. This specimen consisted of PBMCs, obtained around atezolizumab (anti-PD-L1) treatment. All receptors derive from an older man with urothelial cancer.

Remarks on this clone: The same CDR3 also results from other DNA sequences found in this sample. The rearrangement links TRBV5-1 to TRBJ2-3; 8 bases line up with TRBD2. The germline gives CDR1 SGHRS, CDR2 YFSETQ. The CDR3 length is 15 residues. V gave up 4 bases and J gave up 0 bases; unmatched junction bases: 4. The CDR3 DNA reads as TGCGCCAGCAGCCAAACTAGCGGTAGCACAGATACGCAGTATTTT. Translation: CASSQTSGSTDTQYF.

This clone has a handful of counts. This chain joins TRBV28 and TRBJ1-5; possibly TRBD1 for D (5 bases). CDR3 length equals 13 residues. Trimming removed 7 bases from V and 7 bases from J, with 14 bases in between. CDR1 and CDR2 (germline): MDHEN, SYDVKM. CDR3 in DNA: TGTGCCAGCACCCCCACGGGGGTACAGCCCCAGCATTTT. It is translated as CASTPTGVQPQHF.